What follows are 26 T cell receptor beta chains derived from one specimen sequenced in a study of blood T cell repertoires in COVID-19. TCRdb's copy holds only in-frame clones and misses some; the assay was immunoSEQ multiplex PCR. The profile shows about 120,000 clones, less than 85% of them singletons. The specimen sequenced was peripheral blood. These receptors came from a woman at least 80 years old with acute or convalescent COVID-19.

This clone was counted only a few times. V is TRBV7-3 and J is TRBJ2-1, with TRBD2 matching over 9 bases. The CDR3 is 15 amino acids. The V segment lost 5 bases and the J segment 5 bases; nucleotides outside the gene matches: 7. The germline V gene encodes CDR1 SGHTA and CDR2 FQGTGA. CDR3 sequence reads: CASSPGLAGHNEQFF. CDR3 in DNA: TGTGCCAGCAGCCCGGGACTAGCAGGCCACAATGAGCAGTTCTTC.

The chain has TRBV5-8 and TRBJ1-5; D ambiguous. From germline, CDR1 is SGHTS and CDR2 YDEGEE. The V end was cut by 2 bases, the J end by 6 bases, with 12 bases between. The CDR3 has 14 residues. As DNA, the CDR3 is TGTGCCAGCAGCTTATGGGTGGGCGCTCAGCCCCAGCATTTT. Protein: CASSLWVGAQPQHF.

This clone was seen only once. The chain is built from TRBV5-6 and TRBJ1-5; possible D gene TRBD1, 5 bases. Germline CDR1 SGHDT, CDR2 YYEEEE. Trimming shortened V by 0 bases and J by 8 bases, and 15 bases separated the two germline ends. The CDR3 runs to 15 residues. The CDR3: CASSLESGGGEPQHF. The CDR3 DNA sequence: TGTGCCAGCAGCTTGGAAAGTGGCGGAGGGGAGCCCCAGCATTTT.

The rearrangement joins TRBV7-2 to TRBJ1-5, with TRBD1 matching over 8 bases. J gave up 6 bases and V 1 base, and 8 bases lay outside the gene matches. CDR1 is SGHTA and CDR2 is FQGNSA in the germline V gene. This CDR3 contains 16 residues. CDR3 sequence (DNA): TGTGCCAGCAGCTTAGTGGCCGCAGGGGGCGGTCAGCCCCAGCATTTT. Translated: CASSLVAAGGGQPQHF.

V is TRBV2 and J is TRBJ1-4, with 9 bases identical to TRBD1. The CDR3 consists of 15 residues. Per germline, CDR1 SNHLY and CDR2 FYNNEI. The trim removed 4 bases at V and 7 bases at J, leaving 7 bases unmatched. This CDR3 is CASSASGTGREKLFF. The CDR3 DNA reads TGTGCCAGCAGTGCCTCCGGGACAGGGCGTGAAAAACTGTTTTTT.

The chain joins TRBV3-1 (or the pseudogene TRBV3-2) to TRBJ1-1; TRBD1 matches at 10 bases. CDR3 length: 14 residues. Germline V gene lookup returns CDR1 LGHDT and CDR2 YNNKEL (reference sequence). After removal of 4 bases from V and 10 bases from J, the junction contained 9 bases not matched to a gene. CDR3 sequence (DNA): TGTGCCAGCAGCCCTTGGGGACAGGGGTCGATAGCTTTCTTT. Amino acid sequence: CASSPWGQGSIAFF.

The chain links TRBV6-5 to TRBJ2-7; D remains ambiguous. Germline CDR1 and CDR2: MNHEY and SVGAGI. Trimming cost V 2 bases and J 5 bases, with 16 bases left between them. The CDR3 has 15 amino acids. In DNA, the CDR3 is TGTGCCAGCAGTTACCAAACTCCGAAGGCGGACGAGCAGTACTTC. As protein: CASSYQTPKADEQYF.

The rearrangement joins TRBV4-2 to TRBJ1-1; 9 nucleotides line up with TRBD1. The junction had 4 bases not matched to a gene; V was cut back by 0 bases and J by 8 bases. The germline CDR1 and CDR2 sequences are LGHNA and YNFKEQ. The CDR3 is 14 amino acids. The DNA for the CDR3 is TGTGCCAGCAGCCAAGAACAGGGGGCGGTGGAAGCTTTCTTT. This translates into CASSQEQGAVEAFF.

This chain's CDR3 is CASSSPRQGPQETQYF. DNA for the CDR3: TGTGCCAGTAGCAGTCCAAGGCAGGGCCCTCAAGAGACCCAGTACTTC. The chain is built from TRBV19 and TRBJ2-5, with D maybe TRBD1 (5 bases). The V and J ends lost 6 bases and 2 bases respectively, with 19 bases between them. From germline, CDR1 is LNHDA and CDR2 SQIVND (reference sequence). The CDR3 extends over 16 amino acids.

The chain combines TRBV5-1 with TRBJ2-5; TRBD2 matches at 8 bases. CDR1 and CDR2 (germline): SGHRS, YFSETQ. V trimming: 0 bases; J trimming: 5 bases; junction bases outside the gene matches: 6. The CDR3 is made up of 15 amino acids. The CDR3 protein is CASSLAPGGVETQYF. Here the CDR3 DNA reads TGCGCCAGCAGCTTGGCCCCGGGGGGGGTTGAGACCCAGTACTTC.

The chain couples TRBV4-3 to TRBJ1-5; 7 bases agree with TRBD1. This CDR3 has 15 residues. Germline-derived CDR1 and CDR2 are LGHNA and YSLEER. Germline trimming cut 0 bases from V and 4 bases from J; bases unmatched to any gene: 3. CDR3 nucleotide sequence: TGCGCCAGCAGCCAAGATACAGGGGTTAATCAGCCCCAGCATTTT. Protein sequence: CASSQDTGVNQPQHF.

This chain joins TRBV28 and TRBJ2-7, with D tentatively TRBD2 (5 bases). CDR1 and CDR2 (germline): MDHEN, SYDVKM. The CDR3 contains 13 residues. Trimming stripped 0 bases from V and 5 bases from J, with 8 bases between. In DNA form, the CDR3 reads TGTGCCAGCAGTTTATGGTCGGGGAACGAGCAGTACTTC. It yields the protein CASSLWSGNEQYF.

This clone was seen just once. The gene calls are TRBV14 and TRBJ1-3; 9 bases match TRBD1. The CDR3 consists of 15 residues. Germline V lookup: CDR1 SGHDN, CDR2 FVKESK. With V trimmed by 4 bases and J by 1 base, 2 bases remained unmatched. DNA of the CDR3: TGTGCCAGCAGCCCGGGACAGGGATCTGGAAACACCATATATTTT. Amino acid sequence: CASSPGQGSGNTIYF.

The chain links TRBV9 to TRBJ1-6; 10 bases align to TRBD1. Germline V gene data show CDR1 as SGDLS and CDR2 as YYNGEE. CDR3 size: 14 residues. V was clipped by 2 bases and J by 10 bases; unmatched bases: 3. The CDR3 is CASSVGTGESPLHF. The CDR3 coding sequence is TGTGCCAGCAGCGTTGGGACAGGGGAATCACCCCTCCACTTT.

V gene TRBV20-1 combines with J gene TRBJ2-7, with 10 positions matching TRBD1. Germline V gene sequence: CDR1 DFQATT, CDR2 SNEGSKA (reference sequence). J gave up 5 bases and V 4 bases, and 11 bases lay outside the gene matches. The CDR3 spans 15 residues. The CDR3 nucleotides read TGCAGTGCTATTGATCCGGGACAGGGGATGAACGAGCAGTACTTC. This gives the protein CSAIDPGQGMNEQYF.

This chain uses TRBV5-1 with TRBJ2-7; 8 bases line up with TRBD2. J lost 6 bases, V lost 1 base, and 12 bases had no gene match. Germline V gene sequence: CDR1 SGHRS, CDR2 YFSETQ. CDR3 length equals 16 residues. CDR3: CASSLTSGSSRAEQYF. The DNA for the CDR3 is TGCGCCAGCAGCTTGACGAGCGGGAGTTCGCGTGCCGAGCAGTACTTC.

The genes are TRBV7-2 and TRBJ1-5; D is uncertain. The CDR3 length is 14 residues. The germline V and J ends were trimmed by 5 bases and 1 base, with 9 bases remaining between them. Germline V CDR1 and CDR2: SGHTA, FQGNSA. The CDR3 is CASSIQPSNQPQHF. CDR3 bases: TGTGCCAGCAGCATACAACCAAGCAATCAGCCCCAGCATTTT.

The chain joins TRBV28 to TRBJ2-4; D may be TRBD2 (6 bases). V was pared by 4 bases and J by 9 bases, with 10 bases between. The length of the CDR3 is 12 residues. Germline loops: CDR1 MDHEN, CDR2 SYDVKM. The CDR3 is CASSSGESIQYF. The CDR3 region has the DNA TGTGCCAGCAGTTCGGGAGAAAGCATTCAGTACTTC. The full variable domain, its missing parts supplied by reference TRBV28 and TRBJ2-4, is DVKVTQSSRYLVKRTGEKVFLECVQDMDHENMFWYRQDPGLGLRLIYFSYDVKMKEKGDIPEGYSVSREKKERFSLILESASTNQTSMYLCASSSGESIQYFGAGTRLSVL.

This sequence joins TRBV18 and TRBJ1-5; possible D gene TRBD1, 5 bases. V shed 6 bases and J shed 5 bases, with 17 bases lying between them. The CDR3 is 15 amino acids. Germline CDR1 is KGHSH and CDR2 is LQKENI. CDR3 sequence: CASSTGGGTYQPQHF. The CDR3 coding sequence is TGTGCCAGCTCGACGGGGGGAGGCACCTATCAGCCCCAGCATTTT.

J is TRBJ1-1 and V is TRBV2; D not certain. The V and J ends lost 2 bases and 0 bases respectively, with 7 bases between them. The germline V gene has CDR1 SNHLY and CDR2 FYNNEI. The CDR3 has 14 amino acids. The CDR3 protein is CASSERGMNTEAFF. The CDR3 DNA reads TGTGCCAGCAGTGAACGCGGGATGAACACTGAAGCTTTCTTT.

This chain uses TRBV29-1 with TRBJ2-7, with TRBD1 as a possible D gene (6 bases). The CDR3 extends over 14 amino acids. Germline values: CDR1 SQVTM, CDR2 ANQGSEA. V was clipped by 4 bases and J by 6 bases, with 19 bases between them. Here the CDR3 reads CSVGPSGHLPEQYF. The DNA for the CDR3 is TGCAGCGTTGGTCCCTCGGGACATCTTCCCGAGCAGTACTTC.

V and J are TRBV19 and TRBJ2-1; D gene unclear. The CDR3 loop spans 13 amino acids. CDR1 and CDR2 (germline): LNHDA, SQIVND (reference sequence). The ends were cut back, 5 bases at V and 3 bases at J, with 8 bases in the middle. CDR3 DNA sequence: TGTGCCAGTAGTTTTGGGCTCTACAATGAGCAGTTCTTC. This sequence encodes CASSFGLYNEQFF.

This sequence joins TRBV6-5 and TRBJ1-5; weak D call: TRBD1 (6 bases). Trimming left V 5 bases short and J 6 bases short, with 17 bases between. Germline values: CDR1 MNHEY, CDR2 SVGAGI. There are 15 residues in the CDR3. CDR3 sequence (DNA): TGTGCCAGCAGTAGCACAGCAGGGGCGGTTCAGCCCCAGCATTTT. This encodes CASSSTAGAVQPQHF.

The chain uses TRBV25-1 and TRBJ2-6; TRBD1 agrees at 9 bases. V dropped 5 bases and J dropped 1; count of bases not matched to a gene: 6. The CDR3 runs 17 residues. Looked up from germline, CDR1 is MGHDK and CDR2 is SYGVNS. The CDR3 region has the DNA TGTGCCAGCAGTTCCCGACAGGGGGAGTCTGGGGCCAACGTCCTGACTTTC. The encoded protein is CASSSRQGESGANVLTF.

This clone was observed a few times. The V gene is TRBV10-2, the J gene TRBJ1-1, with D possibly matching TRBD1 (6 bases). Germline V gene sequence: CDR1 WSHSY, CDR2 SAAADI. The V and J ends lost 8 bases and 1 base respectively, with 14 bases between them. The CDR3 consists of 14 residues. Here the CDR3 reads CASATGQSNTEAFF. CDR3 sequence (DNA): TGCGCCAGCGCGACTGGACAGTCGAACACTGAAGCTTTCTTT.

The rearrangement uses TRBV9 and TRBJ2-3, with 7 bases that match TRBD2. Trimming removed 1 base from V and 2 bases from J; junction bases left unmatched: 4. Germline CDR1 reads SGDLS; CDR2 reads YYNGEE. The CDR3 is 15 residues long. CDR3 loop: CASSVPSGNTDTQYF. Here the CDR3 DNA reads TGTGCCAGCAGCGTACCTAGCGGCAACACAGATACGCAGTATTTT.